Described below is a single T cell receptor (beta chain) sequence and its context. This clone was seen once. Its specific antigen is unknown. No much larger clone is present one base from it, and per-base qualities are unavailable. This sample was taken from a study of multiple sclerosis patients with progressive multifocal leukoencephalopathy (dated by TCRdb to the late 2010s). The study in broad terms: Peripheral T and B cells were examined in MS patients who developed PML (4 under natalizumab, 1 after alemtuzumab) and in treated patients who did not develop PML. A couple of patients on natalizumab who later developed PML were tracked over time from before therapy, through 6 and 12 months, up to PML onset. The study aimed to detect JC virus-specific or public T-cell expansions arising at the time of PML onset. Beyond this particular receptor, the publication reports: TRB clones above 0.5% frequency appeared only in PML patients, but expanded clones at PML onset were already present before and during natalizumab therapy. Less diverse TRB repertoires in most PML patients were suggested by lower normalized Shannon entropy, whereas values near 1 were observed in the natalizumab-treated controls. Analysis was restricted to peripheral blood, although for natalizumab-associated PML, cerebrospinal fluid or brain lymphocytes might be more informative. Given the small, descriptive cohort, it remained unclear whether the study findings reflect JC virus infection or general immunocompromise. When PML developed, neither common TRBV or TRBJ gene usage nor preferential TRBV-TRBJ pairings were detected.

The germline V gene yields SGHAT for CDR1 and FQNNGV for CDR2. Including cysteine and phenylalanine, the CDR3 has 15 amino acids. The kept DNA is CDR3 alone, 45 bases in frame from the first base. Trimming removed 4 bases from V and 5 bases from J; the gene matches leave 5 bases unexplained. What the time point label conveys for this sample: time of PML onset. What this sample's treatment or condition label stands for: on natalizumab therapy at sampling. Diagnosis of PML was based on clinical and MRI findings and confirmed by finding JC virus DNA in cerebrospinal fluid. In the natalizumab-treated patients, PML was found to develop after between about 15 and 60 months of natalizumab therapy. All listed patients had previously received interferon beta, and all PML patients were female. Blood samples at T3 were obtained at the time of PML onset. Ficoll-Hypaque density gradient centrifugation was used to isolate peripheral blood mononuclear cells.

TRB CDR3 regions were amplified from genomic DNA with the immunoSEQ two-step multiplex PCR at survey-level depth. Synthetic inline TR CDR3 controls covering all V-J pairings were spiked into each PCR to estimate template counts and remove amplification bias. Reads went through processing to reduce amplification and sequencing bias, and quantification was done against synthetic TR CDR3 analogs. Concerning the study's data processing: Raw data were processed in ImmunoSEQ Analyzer, with out-of-frame sequences and CDR3s containing stop codons removed, and gene names were assigned according to IMGT nomenclature. Repertoire diversity was summarized as normalized Shannon entropy, defined as 1 minus Pielou's evenness. TRB sequences were treated as identical only when sharing V gene, J gene and CDR3. Public PML clonotypes were defined as CDR3s shared by two or more PML-onset samples but absent from earlier samples, from controls, and from public databases. CDR3 amino acid composition by position was analyzed with Skylign using the observed count method. TCRdb holds this immuneACCESS table with in-frame rearrangements only. Some clones are missing; in checked studies, unresolved V genes explain under half, and the rest has no known cause. The V and J calls and the clone size are those of that table, but D and trimming were determined from the DNA. The sample table shows 31,000 or so clones, and 87% are seen once. Approximately 6% of the sample lies in the top ten.

Recombination connected TRBV11-2 to TRBJ2-1, with 10 bases matching TRBD2. The origin of this receptor is a woman in her thirties or forties with progressive multifocal leukoencephalopathy. Material: PBMCs, obtained from a patient treated with natalizumab. CDR3 sequence: CASSSGLAKNNEQFF. In nucleotides, the sequence is TGTGCCAGCAGCTCGGGACTAGCGAAAAACAATGAGCAGTTCTTC.